Given below is one T cell receptor beta chain in context. Its antigen is as yet unknown. Regarding treatment: oral pan-JAK inhibitor, 5-10 mg twice daily. The sequencing template was cDNA reverse transcribed from extracted RNA. The table came from immunoSEQ multiplex PCR; TCRdb's copy has only in-frame clones and leaves some out. The sample has 180,000 or so clones, 53% seen once. These data belong to a study of CD8+ T cells in alopecia areata. The wider study: Disease severity was quantified as SALT score of affected scalp area.

Findings and limits, study-wide: Sequences from scalp samples also cover resident alphabeta T cells of normal skin. Scalp clonality dropped significantly under tofacitinib, as did expanded CD8+ top-100 clones.

V gave up 5 bases and J gave up 9 bases, with 15 bases separating them. Per germline, CDR1 SEHNR and CDR2 FQNEAQ (reference sequence). The CDR3 length is 13 residues. The starting material was CD8+ T cells sorted from blood, obtained at week 24, from a patient treated with tofacitinib. The chain combines TRBV7-9 with TRBJ2-3; perhaps TRBD1 as D (7 bases). The source is a human donor with alopecia areata. The CDR3 nucleotides read TGTGCCAGCAGCCCTGTCAGGGGGGACACGCAGTATTTT. Amino acids: CASSPVRGDTQYF.